This TCR beta chain was observed in a study of molecular identifiers for immune sequencing clone quantification. In this sample, this clonotype turned up many times. Trimming removed 7 bases at V and 2 bases at J, with 14 bases between. Germline V CDR1 and CDR2: MNHEY, SVGAGI. This CDR3 comprises 14 residues. TCRdb reprocessed the PCR reads with MiXCR, giving one entry per CDR3 protein. Of 68,000 or so distinct CDR3 sequences in the sample, less than 20% are singletons; the top ten hold 1.5%. Source material for naive CD8 libraries was roughly 18,000 to 1,000,000 sorted cells, with 10%, 30% or 50% RNA.

The chain links TRBV6-5 to TRBJ2-5; a possible D gene is TRBD2 (6 bases). The receptor was derived from a human donor in good health. Some libraries in this study had Jurkat cell RNA spiked in. The sample was naive CD8+ T cells from blood, with Jurkat cell RNA spiked in. Indicated subset: FACS-sorted CD8+CD4-CCR7+CD45RA+ naive T cells. This chain's CDR3 is CASTQDSGQETQYF. Written as DNA, the CDR3 is TGTGCCAGCACCCAGGATAGCGGACAAGAGACCCAGTACTTC.